These 18 T cell receptor beta chains were sequenced from one sample in a study of OX40 agonist ivuxolimab in advanced cancers. Sequencing was performed with immunoSEQ multiplex PCR; in TCRdb, only in-frame clones are kept and a portion is missing. The profile shows some 50,000 clones, about 86% of them singletons. Sequenced here: CD4+ or CD8+ T cells sorted from blood, sampled in a trial of the OX40 agonist ivuxolimab. These receptors were collected from an adult with an advanced solid tumor such as melanoma, head and neck, liver or kidney cancer.

The chain combines TRBV6-5 with TRBJ2-7; D might be TRBD2 (5 bases). Trimming stripped 4 bases from V and 7 bases from J, with 23 bases between. The CDR3 totals 16 residues. The germline V gene has CDR1 MNHEY and CDR2 SVGAGI. The CDR3, as DNA: TGTGCCAGCAGTTTGGCCGAGGGCCAGTTTTACGAGGAGCAGTACTTC. Protein sequence: CASSLAEGQFYEEQYF.

The rearrangement uses TRBV27 and TRBJ2-6; D remains unclear. The CDR3 loop spans 16 amino acids. V lost 2 bases and J 1 base, leaving 9 bases between the germline ends. The germline V gene has CDR1 MNHEY and CDR2 SMNVEV (reference sequence). CDR3 in amino acids: CASSLLTPSGANVLTF. The CDR3 DNA reads as TGTGCCAGCAGTTTACTCACACCGTCTGGGGCCAACGTCCTGACTTTC.

The chain employs TRBV13 and TRBJ1-3; 7 nucleotides align to TRBD1. CDR3 size: 15 residues. Germline V gene sequence: CDR1 PRHDT, CDR2 FYEKMQ (reference sequence). J gave up 1 base and V 5 bases, and 5 bases lay outside the gene matches. CDR3 residues: CASSPDRVSGNTIYF. The DNA of the CDR3 is TGTGCCAGCAGCCCCGACAGGGTATCTGGAAACACCATATATTTT. The full variable domain, with the rest looked up from reference TRBV13 and TRBJ1-3, is AAGVIQSPRHLIKEKRETATLKCYPIPRHDTVYWYQQGPGQDPQFLISFYEKMQSDKGSIPDRFSAQQFSDYHSELNMSSLELGDSALYFCASSPDRVSGNTIYFGEGSWLTVV.

The chain couples TRBV28 to TRBJ1-2; no clear D. This CDR3 contains 15 residues. CDR1 is MDHEN and CDR2 is SYDVKM in the germline V gene. V was clipped by 3 bases and J by 4 bases, with 15 bases between them. As DNA, the CDR3 is TGTGCCAGCAGTTTCCCGAACCCTTCGAGCTATGGCTACACCTTC. Translation: CASSFPNPSSYGYTF.

This clone has just a few counts. The chain has TRBV6-5 and TRBJ1-2, with no clear D. V gave up 7 bases and J gave up 4 bases, with 16 bases separating them. Germline-derived CDR1 and CDR2 are MNHEY and SVGAGI. The CDR3 is 14 amino acids. As DNA, the CDR3 is TGTGCCAGCACCTCCCTCTCAGACTTCTATGGCTACACCTTC. This codes for CASTSLSDFYGYTF.

The chain has TRBV15 and TRBJ1-1; D is unclear. The CDR3 has 13 amino acids. CDR1 is LNHNV, CDR2 YYDKDF, per germline (reference sequence). The V end was cut by 6 bases, the J end by 5 bases, with 13 bases between. CDR3 sequence reads: CATSEGLGTEAFF. CDR3 in DNA: TGTGCCACCAGTGAGGGCTTGGGGACTGAAGCTTTCTTT.

The genes are TRBV7-6 and TRBJ1-4, with D maybe TRBD1 (6 bases). Per germline, CDR1 SGHVS and CDR2 FNYEAQ. V dropped 3 bases and J dropped 6 bases, with 11 bases sitting between them. This CDR3 has 14 amino acids. This CDR3 reads CASSFEGGDEKLFF. In nucleotides, the CDR3 is TGTGCCAGCAGCTTCGAAGGGGGAGATGAAAAACTGTTTTTT.

V and J are TRBV6-5 and TRBJ2-5, with D possibly being TRBD1 (6 bases). CDR3 size: 15 residues. V shed 8 bases and J shed 4 bases, with 20 bases lying between them. Germline CDR1 MNHEY, CDR2 SVGAGI. The CDR3 is CASAATGLLGETQYF. The CDR3 coding sequence is TGTGCCAGCGCGGCGACAGGTCTATTGGGAGAGACCCAGTACTTC.

This chain uses TRBV7-9 with TRBJ1-1, with TRBD1 identical over 7 bases. The CDR3 spans 12 residues. Losses at the gene ends were 5 bases for V and 7 bases for J; bases not matched to a gene: 4. Looked up from germline, CDR1 is SEHNR and CDR2 is FQNEAQ (reference sequence). The CDR3 DNA follows: TGTGCCAGCAGCGGGACAGCCTTTGAAGCTTTCTTT. It yields the protein CASSGTAFEAFF.

The genes are TRBV10-3 and TRBJ2-1; no clear D gene. The V gene lost 0 bases and the J gene lost 9 bases, with 6 bases spanning the gap. The CDR3 consists of 12 residues. Per germline, CDR1 ENHRY and CDR2 SYGVKD. DNA for the CDR3: TGTGCCATCAGTGAGTCGACCAGTGAGCAGTTCTTC. This translates into CAISESTSEQFF.

This clone occurred a few times. This chain's CDR3 is CASSSPGARHEQYF. The CDR3 bases are TGTGCCAGCAGTTCCCCCGGGGCACGCCACGAGCAGTACTTC. The V call is TRBV27, the J call TRBJ2-7; the D gene could be TRBD1 or TRBD2 (5 bases each). CDR1 is MNHEY, CDR2 SMNVEV, per germline (reference sequence). V lost 4 bases, J lost 5 bases, and 15 bases lay in between. This CDR3 has 14 amino acids.

This chain joins TRBV4-3 and TRBJ2-7, with 9 bases matching TRBD1. The CDR3 has 15 amino acids. In germline, CDR1 is LGHNA, CDR2 YSLEER. The junction had 4 bases not matched to a gene; V was cut back by 0 bases and J by 4 bases. The CDR3 nucleotides are TGCGCCAGCAGCCAAGACAGGACAGGGGTTTACGAGCAGTACTTC. Amino acids: CASSQDRTGVYEQYF.

J is TRBJ2-1 and V is TRBV19; D unclear. Germline loops: CDR1 LNHDA, CDR2 SQIVND (reference sequence). The V end lost 2 bases, the J end lost 6 bases, and 8 bases lay between the germline ends. This CDR3 comprises 13 residues. CDR3 sequence (DNA): TGTGCCAGTAGTATATCAGGCGGCAATGAGCAGTTCTTC. It yields the protein CASSISGGNEQFF.

CDR3: CASSVSGSNEQFF. As DNA, the CDR3 is TGCGCCAGCAGTGTATCGGGGTCGAATGAGCAGTTCTTC. The chain employs TRBV10-2 and TRBJ2-1, with D possibly matching TRBD2 (5 bases). Between the trimmed V and J ends, which lost 4 bases and 7 bases, there was a span of 11 bases. Germline assignment: CDR1 WSHSY and CDR2 SAAADI. The CDR3 consists of 13 residues.

V and J are TRBV7-9 and TRBJ2-1, with a weak D call TRBD2 (5 bases). Germline-derived CDR1 and CDR2 are SEHNR and FQNEAQ (reference sequence). The V end was cut by 5 bases, the J end by 6 bases, with 20 bases between. This CDR3 has 16 residues. This CDR3 is CASSLTGGLEVNEQFF. The CDR3, as DNA: TGTGCCAGCAGCCTCACGGGCGGGCTCGAGGTCAATGAGCAGTTCTTC.

J is TRBJ2-7 and V is TRBV14; 8 bases are shared with TRBD2. The CDR3 runs 14 residues. V dropped 4 bases and J dropped 4; count of bases not matched to a gene: 6. Germline V gene lookup returns CDR1 SGHDN and CDR2 FVKESK. CDR3 sequence (DNA): TGTGCCAGCAGCCCTCTAGCGGGTGATTACGAGCAGTACTTC. Translating gives CASSPLAGDYEQYF.

This clone showed up just once. The chain recombines TRBV6-5 with TRBJ1-3, with TRBD1 matching over 7 bases. This CDR3 is 15 amino acids long. Trimming at V came to 6 bases and at J to 2 bases, leaving 7 bases not matched to a gene. Germline V gene sequence: CDR1 MNHEY, CDR2 SVGAGI. The chain's CDR3 is CASSQTGKAGNTIYF. The CDR3, as DNA: TGTGCCAGCAGCCAGACAGGGAAGGCTGGAAACACCATATATTTT.

The CDR3 loop reads CASSLGTGDNQPQHF. In DNA form, the CDR3 reads TGTGCCAGCAGCTTAGGGACAGGGGATAATCAGCCCCAGCATTTT. The chain joins TRBV7-8 to TRBJ1-5; 9 bases match TRBD1. The length of the CDR3 is 15 residues. CDR1 is SGHVS and CDR2 is FQNEAQ in the germline V gene. Trimming took 1 base from V and 4 from J; bases not matched to a gene: 2.